Below are 3 T cell receptor beta chains sequenced from a single sample in a study of T cell changes during pregnancy in multiple sclerosis. Sequencing used immunoSEQ multiplex PCR; TCRdb keeps in-frame clones, though not all of them. The sample consists of roughly 58,000 clones, 92% of them appearing once. This specimen was CD4+ T cells from peripheral blood mononuclear cells, taken after pregnancy. Every receptor here comes from a female donor in good health, enrolled as a control in a pregnancy study.

J is TRBJ1-5 and V is TRBV19, with 9 nucleotides matching TRBD1. The CDR3 runs 15 residues. Germline V gene lookup returns CDR1 LNHDA and CDR2 SQIVND (reference sequence). The J segment lost 7 bases and the V segment lost 6 bases, leaving 10 bases of the junction unmatched. CDR3 residues: CASSPDRGIRQPQHF. The CDR3 coding sequence is TGTGCCAGTAGCCCCGACAGGGGGATTAGGCAGCCCCAGCATTTT.

For the CDR3, the DNA is TGTGCCAGCAGCTTTAGCGGGGGGCGGGATGAGCAGTTCTTC. This codes for CASSFSGGRDEQFF. This chain connects TRBV7-3 to TRBJ2-1; the match to TRBD2 covers 10 bases. V was pared by 3 bases and J by 8 bases, with 4 bases of the junction left unmatched. The germline CDR1 and CDR2 sequences are SGHTA and FQGTGA. The CDR3 consists of 14 residues.

The chain joins TRBV27 to TRBJ1-5, with D tentatively TRBD1 (5 bases). The V end lost 6 bases, the J end lost 3 bases, and 18 bases lay between the germline ends. The length of the CDR3 is 16 residues. Germline V lookup: CDR1 MNHEY, CDR2 SMNVEV (reference sequence). The CDR3 DNA sequence: TGTGCCAGCAGGATCCTCGGGGGGAACACCAATCAGCCCCAGCATTTT. Translated, it gives CASRILGGNTNQPQHF.